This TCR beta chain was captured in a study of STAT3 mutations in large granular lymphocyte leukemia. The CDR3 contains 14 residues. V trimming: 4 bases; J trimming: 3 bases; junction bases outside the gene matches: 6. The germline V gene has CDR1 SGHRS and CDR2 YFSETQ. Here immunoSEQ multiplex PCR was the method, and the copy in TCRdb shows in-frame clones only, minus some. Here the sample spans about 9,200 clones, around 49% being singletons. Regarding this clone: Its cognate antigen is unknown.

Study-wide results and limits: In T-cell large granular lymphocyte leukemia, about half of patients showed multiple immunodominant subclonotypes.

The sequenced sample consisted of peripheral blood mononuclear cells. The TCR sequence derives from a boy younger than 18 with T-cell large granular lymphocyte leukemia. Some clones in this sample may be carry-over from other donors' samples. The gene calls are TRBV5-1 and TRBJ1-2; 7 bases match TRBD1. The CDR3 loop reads CASSAQGTDYGYTF. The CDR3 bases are TGCGCCAGCAGCGCACAGGGGACAGACTATGGCTACACCTTC.